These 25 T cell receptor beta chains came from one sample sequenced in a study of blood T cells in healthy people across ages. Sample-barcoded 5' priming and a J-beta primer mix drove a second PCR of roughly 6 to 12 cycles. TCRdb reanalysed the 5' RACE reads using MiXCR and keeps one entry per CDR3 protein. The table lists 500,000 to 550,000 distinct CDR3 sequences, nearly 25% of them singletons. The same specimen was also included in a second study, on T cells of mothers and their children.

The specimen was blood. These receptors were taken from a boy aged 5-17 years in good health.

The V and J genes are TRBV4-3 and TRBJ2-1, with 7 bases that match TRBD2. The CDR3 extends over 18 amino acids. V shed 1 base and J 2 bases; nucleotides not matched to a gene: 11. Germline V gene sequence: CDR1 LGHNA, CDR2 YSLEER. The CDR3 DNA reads TGCGCCAGCAGCCAAGTGGCGGGAGCGGTAGTGACCTACAATGAGCAGTTCTTC. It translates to CASSQVAGAVVTYNEQFF.

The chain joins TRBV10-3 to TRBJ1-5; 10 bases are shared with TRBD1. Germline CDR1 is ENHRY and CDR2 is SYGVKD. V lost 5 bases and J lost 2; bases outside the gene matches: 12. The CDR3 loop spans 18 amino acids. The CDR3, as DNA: TGTGCCATCAGTACCGACAGGGGGCCGGGGAGAGGCAATCAGCCCCAGCATTTT. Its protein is CAISTDRGPGRGNQPQHF.

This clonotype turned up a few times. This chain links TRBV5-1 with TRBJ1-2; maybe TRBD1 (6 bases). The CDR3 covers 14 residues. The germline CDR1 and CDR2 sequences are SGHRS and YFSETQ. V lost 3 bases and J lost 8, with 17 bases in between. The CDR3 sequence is CASSSGGPSEGYTF. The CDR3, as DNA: TGCGCCAGCAGCTCTGGGGGCCCAAGCGAGGGCTACACCTTC.

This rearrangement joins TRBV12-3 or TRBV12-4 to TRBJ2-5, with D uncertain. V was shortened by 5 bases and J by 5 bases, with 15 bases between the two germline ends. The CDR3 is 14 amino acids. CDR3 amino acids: CASSPQKSLETQYF. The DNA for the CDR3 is TGTGCCAGCAGTCCCCAGAAGTCCCTGGAGACCCAGTACTTC.

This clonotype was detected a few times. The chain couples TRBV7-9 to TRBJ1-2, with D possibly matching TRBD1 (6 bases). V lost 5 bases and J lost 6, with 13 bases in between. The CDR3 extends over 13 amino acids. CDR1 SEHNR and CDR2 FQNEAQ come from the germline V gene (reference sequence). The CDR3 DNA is TGTGCCAGCAGCGCACAGGGAGGAAATGGCTACACCTTC. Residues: CASSAQGGNGYTF.

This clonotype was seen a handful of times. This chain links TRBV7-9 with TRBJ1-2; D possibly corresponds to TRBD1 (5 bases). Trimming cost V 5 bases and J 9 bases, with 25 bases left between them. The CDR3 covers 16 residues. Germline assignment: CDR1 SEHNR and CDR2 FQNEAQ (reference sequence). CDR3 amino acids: CASSPLGAGRAGSYTF. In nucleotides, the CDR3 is TGTGCCAGCAGCCCCCTTGGGGCGGGGCGCGCTGGTAGCTACACCTTC.

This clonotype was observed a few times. This CDR3 is CASSPIRDFGGTQYF. The CDR3, as DNA: TGTGCCAGCAGCCCTATCCGGGACTTTGGCGGGACCCAGTACTTC. The V call is TRBV7-9, the J call TRBJ2-5; a weak D match, TRBD2 (6 bases). Looked up from germline, CDR1 is SEHNR and CDR2 is FQNEAQ (reference sequence). Trimming shortened V by 5 bases and J by 7 bases, and 20 bases separated the two germline ends. The CDR3 loop spans 15 amino acids.

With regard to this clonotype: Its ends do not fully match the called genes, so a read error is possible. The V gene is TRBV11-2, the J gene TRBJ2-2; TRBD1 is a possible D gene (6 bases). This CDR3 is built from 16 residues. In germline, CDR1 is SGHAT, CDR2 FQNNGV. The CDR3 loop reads CASGAGTKKNAGELFF. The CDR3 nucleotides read TGTGCCAGCGGTGCCGGGACAAAGAAGAACGCCGGGGAGCTGTTTTTT.

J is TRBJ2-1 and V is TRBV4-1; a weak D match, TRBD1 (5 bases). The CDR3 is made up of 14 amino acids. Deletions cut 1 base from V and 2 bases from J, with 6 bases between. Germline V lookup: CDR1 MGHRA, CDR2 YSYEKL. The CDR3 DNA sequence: TGCGCCAGCAGCCAAGTACAGGCCTACAATGAGCAGTTCTTC. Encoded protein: CASSQVQAYNEQFF.

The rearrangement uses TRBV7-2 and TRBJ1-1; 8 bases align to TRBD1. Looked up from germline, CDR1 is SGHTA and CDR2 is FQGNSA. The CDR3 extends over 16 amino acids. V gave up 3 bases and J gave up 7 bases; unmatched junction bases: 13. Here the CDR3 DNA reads TGTGCCAGCAGCTTTAGGCCCGATGCGGACAGGGATGAAGCTTTCTTT. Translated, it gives CASSFRPDADRDEAFF. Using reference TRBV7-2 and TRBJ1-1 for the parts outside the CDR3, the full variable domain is GAGVSQSPSNKVTEKGKDVELRCDPISGHTALYWYRQSLGQGLEFLIYFQGNSAPDKSGLPSDRFSAERTGGSVSTLTIQRTQQEDSAVYLCASSFRPDADRDEAFFGQGTRLTVV.

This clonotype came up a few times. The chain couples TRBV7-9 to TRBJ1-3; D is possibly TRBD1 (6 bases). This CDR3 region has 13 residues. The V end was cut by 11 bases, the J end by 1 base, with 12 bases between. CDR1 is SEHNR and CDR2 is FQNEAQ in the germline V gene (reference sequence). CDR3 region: CAGGAESGNTIYF. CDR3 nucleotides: TGTGCCGGGGGGGCCGAGTCTGGAAACACCATATATTTT.

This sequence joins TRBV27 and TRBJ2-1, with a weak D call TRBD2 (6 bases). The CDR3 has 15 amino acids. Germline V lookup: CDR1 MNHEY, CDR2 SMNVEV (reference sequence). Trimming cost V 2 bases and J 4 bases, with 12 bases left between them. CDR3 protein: CASSLTGTQYNEQFF. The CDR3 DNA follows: TGTGCCAGCAGTTTAACCGGGACTCAATACAATGAGCAGTTCTTC.

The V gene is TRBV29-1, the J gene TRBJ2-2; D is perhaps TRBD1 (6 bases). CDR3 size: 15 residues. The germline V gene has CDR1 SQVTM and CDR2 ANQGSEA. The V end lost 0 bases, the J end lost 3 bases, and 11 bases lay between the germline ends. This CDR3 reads CSVEDWGQDTGELFF. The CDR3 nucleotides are TGCAGCGTTGAAGATTGGGGACAAGACACCGGGGAGCTGTTTTTT.

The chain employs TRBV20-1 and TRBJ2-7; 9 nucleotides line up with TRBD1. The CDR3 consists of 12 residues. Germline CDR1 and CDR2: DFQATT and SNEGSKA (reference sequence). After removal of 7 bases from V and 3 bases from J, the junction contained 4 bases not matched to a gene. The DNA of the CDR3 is TGCAGTGTACGGGACAGGGACTACGAGCAGTACTTC. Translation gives CSVRDRDYEQYF.

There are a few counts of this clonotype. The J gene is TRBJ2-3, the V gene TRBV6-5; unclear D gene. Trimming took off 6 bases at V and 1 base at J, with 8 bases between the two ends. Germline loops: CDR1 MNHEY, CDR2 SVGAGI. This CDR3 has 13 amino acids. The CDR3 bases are TGTGCCAGCAGGGAGCTAGGCACAGATACGCAGTATTTT. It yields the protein CASRELGTDTQYF.

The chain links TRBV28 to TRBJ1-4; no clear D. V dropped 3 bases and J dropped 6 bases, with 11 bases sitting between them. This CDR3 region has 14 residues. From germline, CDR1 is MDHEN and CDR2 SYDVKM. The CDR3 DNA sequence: TGTGCCAGCAGTTTTTCCGGGAGAGATGAAAAACTGTTTTTT. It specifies CASSFSGRDEKLFF.

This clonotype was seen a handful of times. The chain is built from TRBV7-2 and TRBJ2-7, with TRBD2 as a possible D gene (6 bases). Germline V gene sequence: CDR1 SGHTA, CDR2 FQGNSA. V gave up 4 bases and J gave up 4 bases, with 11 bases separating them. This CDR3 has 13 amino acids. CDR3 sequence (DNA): TGTGCCAGCAGCTGGGGGGAATTGTACGAGCAGTACTTC. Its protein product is CASSWGELYEQYF.

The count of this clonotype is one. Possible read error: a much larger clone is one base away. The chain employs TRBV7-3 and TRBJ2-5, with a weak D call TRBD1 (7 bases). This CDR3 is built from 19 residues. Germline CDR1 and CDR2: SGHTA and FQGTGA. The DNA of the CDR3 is TGTACCAGCAGCTGGGACCCTAAGGGGGGACAGTCGTACCAAGAGACCCAGTACTTC. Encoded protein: CTSSWDPKGGQSYQETQYF.

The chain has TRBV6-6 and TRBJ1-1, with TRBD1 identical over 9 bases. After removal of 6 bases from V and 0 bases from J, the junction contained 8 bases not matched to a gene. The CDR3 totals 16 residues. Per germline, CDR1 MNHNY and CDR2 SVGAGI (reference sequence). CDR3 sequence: CASSPGTGPMNTEAFF. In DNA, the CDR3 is TGTGCCAGCAGCCCCGGGACAGGGCCGATGAACACTGAAGCTTTCTTT.

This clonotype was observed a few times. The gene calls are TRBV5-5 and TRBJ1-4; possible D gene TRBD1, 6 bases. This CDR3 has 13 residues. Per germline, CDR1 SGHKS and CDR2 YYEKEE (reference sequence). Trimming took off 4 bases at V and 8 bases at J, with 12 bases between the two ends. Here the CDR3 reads CASSLGGKEKLFF. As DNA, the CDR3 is TGTGCCAGCAGCCTAGGGGGGAAAGAAAAACTGTTTTTT. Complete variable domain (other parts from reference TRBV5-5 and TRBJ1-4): DAGVTQSPTHLIKTRGQQVTLRCSPISGHKSVSWYQQVLGQGPQFIFQYYEKEERGRGNFPDRFSARQFPNYSSELNVNALLLGDSALYLCASSLGGKEKLFFGSGTQLSVL.

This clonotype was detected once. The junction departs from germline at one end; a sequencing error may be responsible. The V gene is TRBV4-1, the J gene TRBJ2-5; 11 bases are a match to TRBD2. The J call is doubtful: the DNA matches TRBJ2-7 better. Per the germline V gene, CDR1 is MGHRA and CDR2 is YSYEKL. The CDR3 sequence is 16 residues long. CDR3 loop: CASGQDGTSGLYEQYF. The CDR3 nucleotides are TGCGCCAGCGGCCAAGATGGGACTAGCGGACTCTACGAGCAGTACTTC.

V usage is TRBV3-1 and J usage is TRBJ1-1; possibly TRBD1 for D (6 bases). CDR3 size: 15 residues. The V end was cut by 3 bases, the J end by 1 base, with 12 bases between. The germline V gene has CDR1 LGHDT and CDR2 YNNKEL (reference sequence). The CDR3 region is CASSQGGAPNTEAFF. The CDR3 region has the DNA TGTGCCAGCAGCCAGGGGGGGGCTCCGAACACTGAAGCTTTCTTT.

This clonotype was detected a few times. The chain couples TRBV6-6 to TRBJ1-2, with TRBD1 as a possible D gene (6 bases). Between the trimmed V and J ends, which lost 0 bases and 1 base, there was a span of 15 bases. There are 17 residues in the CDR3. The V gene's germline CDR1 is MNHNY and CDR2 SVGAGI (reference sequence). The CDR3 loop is CASSYSGGRGVNYGYTF. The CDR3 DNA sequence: TGTGCCAGCAGTTACTCCGGGGGGCGCGGGGTTAACTATGGCTACACCTTC.

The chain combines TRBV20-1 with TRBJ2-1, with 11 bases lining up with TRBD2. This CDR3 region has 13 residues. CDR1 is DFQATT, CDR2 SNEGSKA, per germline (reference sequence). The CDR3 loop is CTLAGGIYNEQFF. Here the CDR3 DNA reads TGCACGCTAGCGGGGGGAATTTACAATGAGCAGTTCTTC.

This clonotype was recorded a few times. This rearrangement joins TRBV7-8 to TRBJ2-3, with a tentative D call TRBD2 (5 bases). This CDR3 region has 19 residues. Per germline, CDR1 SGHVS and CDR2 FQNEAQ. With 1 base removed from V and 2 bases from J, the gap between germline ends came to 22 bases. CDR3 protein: CASSLDRLVFGEITDTQYF. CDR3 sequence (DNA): TGTGCCAGCAGCTTAGATCGACTGGTCTTCGGGGAAATCACAGATACGCAGTATTTT.